One sample yielded the 5 T cell receptor beta chains listed below, sequenced in a study of cytomegalovirus exposure and HLA in healthy donors. The PCR ran on 60 Vbeta and 13 Jbeta primers. TCRdb's copy holds only in-frame clones and misses some; the assay was immunoSEQ multiplex PCR. The data hold some 200,000 clones, with 79% observed a single time. Sequencing was done on a sample of PBMCs. The receptor source for this set is a woman aged 45-59 years in good health and CMV-seronegative.

The chain combines TRBV14 with TRBJ2-1, with 7 positions matching TRBD1. The J segment lost 1 base and the V segment lost 0 bases, leaving 6 bases of the junction unmatched. The CDR3 runs to 17 residues. In germline, CDR1 is SGHDN, CDR2 FVKESK. The CDR3 DNA is TGTGCCAGCAGCCAAGATTCCGGGACAGCTTCCTACAATGAGCAGTTCTTC. As protein: CASSQDSGTASYNEQFF.

This rearrangement joins TRBV15 to TRBJ1-1; the D gene is possibly TRBD1 (5 bases). CDR3 length: 14 residues. CDR1 and CDR2 from the germline V gene are LNHNV and YYDKDF (reference sequence). V lost 9 bases to trimming and J lost 6 bases, with 20 bases between them. CDR3 residues: CATAKGRLFAEAFF. The CDR3 DNA reads as TGTGCCACGGCCAAGGGGCGCCTATTTGCTGAAGCTTTCTTT.

The chain carries TRBV6-6 and TRBJ1-2; 7 bases are a match to TRBD1. The CDR3 has 16 residues. V lost 7 bases to trimming and J lost 5 bases; unmatched junction nucleotides: 16. From germline, CDR1 is MNHNY and CDR2 SVGAGI (reference sequence). CDR3 DNA sequence: TGTGCCAGCAATAGTAGAACAGGGGATGTGAATTATGGCTACACCTTC. Its protein product is CASNSRTGDVNYGYTF.

The gene calls are TRBV7-2 and TRBJ2-5, with unresolved D. The CDR3 spans 18 residues. Germline CDR1 is SGHTA and CDR2 is FQGNSA. V lost 1 base, J lost 2 bases, and 20 bases lay in between. This chain's CDR3 is CASSLGPTGGEIQETQYF. CDR3 nucleotides: TGTGCCAGCAGCTTAGGTCCAACCGGCGGAGAAATTCAAGAGACCCAGTACTTC.

The V gene is TRBV29-1, the J gene TRBJ1-1; TRBD1 matches 10 bases. V lost 0 bases and J lost 2; bases outside the gene matches: 9. Germline V gene data show CDR1 as SQVTM and CDR2 as ANQGSEA. This CDR3 spans 17 amino acids. The CDR3 DNA reads as TGCAGCGTTGAAGATCTTGGGGGGACAGGGGATAACACTGAAGCTTTCTTT. This encodes CSVEDLGGTGDNTEAFF.